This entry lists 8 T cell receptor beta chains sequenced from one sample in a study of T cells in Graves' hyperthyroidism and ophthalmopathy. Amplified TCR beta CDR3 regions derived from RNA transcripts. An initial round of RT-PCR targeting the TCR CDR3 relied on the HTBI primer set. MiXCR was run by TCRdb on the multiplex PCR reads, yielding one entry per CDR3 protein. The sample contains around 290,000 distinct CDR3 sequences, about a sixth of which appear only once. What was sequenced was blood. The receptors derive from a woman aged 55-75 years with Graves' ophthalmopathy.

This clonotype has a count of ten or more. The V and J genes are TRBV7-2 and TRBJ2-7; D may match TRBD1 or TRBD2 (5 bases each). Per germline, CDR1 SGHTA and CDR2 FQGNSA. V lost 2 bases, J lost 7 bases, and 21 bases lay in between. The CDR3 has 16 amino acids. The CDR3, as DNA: TGTGCCAGCAGCTTAAGGGCCGGGGACGCTACGATTGAGCAGTACTTC. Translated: CASSLRAGDATIEQYF.

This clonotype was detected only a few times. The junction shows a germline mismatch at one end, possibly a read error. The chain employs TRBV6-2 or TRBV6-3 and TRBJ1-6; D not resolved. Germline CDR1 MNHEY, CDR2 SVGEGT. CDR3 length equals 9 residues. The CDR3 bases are TGTGCCAGCAGGAAAGACTCGTACTTT. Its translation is CASRKDSYF.

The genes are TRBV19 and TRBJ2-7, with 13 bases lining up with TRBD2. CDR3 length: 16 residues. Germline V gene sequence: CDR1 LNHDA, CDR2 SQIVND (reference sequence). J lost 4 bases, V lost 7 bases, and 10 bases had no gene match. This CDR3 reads CASTPGGTSGTYEQYF. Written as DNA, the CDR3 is TGTGCCAGTACCCCCGGGGGGACTAGCGGGACATACGAGCAGTACTTC. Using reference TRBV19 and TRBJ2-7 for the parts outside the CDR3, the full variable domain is DGGITQSPKYLFRKEGQNVTLSCEQNLNHDAMYWYRQDPGQGLRLIYYSQIVNDFQKGDIAEGYSVSREKKESFPLTVTSAQKNPTAFYLCASTPGGTSGTYEQYFGPGTRLTVT.

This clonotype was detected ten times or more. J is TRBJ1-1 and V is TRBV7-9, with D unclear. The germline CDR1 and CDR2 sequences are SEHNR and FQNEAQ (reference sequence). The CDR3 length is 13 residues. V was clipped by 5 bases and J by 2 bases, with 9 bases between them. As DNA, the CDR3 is TGTGCCAGCAGCCCAAATACCAACACTGAAGCTTTCTTT. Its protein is CASSPNTNTEAFF.

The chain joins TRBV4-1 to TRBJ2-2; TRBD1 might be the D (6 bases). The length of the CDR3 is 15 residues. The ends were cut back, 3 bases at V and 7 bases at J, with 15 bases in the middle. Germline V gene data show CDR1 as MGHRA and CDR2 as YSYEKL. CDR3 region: CASSQQGSWSGELFF. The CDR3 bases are TGCGCCAGCAGCCAGCAGGGGAGCTGGAGCGGGGAGCTGTTTTTT.

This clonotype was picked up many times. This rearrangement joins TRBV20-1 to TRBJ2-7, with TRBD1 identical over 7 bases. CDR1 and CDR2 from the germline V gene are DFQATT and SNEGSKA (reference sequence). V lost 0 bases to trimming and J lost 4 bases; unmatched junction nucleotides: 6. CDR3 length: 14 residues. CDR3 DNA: TGCAGTGCTAGAGATCCCCAGGGGGATTACGAGCAGTACTTC. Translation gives CSARDPQGDYEQYF.

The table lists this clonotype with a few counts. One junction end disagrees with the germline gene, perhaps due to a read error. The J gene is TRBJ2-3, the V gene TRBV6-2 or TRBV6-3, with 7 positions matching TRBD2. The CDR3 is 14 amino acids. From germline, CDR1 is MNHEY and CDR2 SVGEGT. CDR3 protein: CAGSQAGYTDTQYF. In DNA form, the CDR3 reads TGTGCCGGCAGTCAAGCGGGATACACAGATACGCAGTATTTT.

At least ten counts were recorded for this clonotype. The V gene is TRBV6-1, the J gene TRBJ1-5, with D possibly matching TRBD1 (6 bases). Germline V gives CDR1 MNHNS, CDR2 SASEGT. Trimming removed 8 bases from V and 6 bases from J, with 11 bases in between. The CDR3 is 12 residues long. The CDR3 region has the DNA TGTGCCAGCCAGGGGCTGGGTCAGCCCCAGCATTTT. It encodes CASQGLGQPQHF.